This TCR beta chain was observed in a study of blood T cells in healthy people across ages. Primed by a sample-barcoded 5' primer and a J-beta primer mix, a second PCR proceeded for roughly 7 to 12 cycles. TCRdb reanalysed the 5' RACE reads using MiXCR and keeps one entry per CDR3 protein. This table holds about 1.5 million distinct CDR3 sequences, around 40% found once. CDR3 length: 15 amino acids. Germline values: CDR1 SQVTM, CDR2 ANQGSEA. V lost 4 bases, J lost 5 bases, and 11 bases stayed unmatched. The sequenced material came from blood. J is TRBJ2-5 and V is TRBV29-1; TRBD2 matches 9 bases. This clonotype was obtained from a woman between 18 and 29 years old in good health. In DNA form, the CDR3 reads TGCAGCGTTGCGATCGGTAGCGGGAGTTTTGAGACCCAGTACTTC. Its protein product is CSVAIGSGSFETQYF.